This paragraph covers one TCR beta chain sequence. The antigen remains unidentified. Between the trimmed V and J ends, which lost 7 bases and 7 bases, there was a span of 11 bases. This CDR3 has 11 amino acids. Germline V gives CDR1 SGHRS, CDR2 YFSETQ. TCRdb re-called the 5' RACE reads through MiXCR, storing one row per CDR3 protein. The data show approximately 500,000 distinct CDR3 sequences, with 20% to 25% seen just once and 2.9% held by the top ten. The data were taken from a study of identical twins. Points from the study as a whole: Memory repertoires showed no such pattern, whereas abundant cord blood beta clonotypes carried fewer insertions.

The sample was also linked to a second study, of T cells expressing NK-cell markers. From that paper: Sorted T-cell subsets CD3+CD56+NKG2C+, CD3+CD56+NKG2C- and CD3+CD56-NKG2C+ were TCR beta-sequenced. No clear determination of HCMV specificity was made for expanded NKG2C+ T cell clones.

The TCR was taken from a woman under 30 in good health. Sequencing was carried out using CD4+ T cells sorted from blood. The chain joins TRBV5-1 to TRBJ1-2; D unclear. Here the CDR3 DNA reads TGCGCCAGCTTCGATACAGTTGGCTACACCTTC. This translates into CASFDTVGYTF.